This paragraph reports one T cell receptor (beta chain). Its matching antigen is unknown. Trimming took 4 bases from V and 3 from J; bases not matched to a gene: 4. In germline, CDR1 is SGHTA, CDR2 FQGTGA. The CDR3 has 15 residues. After isolation, RNA underwent reverse transcription to generate cDNA as the sequencing template. Only in-frame clones appear in the TCRdb table, and some are missing; sequencing was by immunoSEQ multiplex PCR. The profile shows over 120,000 clones, around 51% of them singletons. This sample was included in a study of CD8+ T cells in alopecia areata. Broader study findings: Among the cells sequenced in scalp samples are also the resident alphabeta T cells of normal skin. Between patients, shared TCR sequences were less clear than in mice. This was possibly due in part to HLA diversity in the patient population.

Material: CD4+ T cells sorted from blood, obtained at week 0. The clonotype originates from a human donor with alopecia areata. The genes are TRBV7-3 and TRBJ2-4; 9 positions match TRBD1. CDR3 sequence (DNA): TGTGCCAGCAGCTCGACAGGGGGAGGCAAAAACATTCAGTACTTC. It specifies CASSSTGGGKNIQYF.